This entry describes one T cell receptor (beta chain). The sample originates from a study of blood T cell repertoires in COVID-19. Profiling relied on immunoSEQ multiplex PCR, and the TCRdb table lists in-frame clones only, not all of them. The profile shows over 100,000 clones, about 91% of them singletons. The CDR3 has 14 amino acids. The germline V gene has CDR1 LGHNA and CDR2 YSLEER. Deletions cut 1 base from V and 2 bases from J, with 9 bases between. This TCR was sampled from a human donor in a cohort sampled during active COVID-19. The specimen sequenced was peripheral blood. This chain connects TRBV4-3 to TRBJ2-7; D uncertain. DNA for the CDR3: TGCGCCAGCAGCCAAGTACAGCAAGCCTACGAGCAGTACTTC. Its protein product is CASSQVQQAYEQYF.